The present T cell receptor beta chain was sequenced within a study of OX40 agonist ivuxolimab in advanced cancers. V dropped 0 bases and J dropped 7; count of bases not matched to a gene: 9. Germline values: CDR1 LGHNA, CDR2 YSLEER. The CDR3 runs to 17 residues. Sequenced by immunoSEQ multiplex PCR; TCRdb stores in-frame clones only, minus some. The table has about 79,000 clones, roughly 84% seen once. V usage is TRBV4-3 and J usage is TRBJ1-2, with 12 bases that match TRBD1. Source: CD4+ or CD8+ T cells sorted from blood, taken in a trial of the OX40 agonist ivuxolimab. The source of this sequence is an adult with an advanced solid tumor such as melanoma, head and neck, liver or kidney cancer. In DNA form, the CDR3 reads TGCGCCAGCAGCCAAGATAGTTTGGGACAGGGGGCACTTGGCTACACCTTC. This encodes CASSQDSLGQGALGYTF.